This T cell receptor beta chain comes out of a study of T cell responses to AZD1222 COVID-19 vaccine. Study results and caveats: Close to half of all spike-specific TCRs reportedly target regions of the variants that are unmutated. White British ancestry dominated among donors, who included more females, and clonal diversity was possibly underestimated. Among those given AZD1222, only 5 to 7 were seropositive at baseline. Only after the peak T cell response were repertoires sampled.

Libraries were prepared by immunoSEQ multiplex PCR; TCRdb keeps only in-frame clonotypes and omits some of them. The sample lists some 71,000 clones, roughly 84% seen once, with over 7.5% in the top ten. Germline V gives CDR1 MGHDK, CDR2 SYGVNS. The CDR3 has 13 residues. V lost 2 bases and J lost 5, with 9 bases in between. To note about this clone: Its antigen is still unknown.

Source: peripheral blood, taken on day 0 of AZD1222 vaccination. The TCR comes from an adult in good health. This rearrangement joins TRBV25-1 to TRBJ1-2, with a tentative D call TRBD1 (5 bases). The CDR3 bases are TGTGCCAGCAGTGAAGGGGGAAAATATGGCTACACCTTC. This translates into CASSEGGKYGYTF.